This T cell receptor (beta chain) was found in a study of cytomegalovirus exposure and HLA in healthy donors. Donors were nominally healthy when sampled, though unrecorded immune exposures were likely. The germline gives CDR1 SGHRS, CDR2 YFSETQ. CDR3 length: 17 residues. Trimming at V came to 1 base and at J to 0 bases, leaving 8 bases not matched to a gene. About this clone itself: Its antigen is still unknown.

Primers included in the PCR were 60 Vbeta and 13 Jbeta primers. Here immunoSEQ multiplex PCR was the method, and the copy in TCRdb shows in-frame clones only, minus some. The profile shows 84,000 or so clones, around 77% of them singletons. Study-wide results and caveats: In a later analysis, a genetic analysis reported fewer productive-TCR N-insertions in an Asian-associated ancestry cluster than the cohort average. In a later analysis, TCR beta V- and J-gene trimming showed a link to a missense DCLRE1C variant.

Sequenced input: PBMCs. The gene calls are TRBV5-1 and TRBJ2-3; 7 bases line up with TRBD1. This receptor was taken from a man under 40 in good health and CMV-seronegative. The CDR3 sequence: CASSLSDDRASTDTQYF. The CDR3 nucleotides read TGCGCCAGCAGCTTGTCCGATGACAGGGCTAGCACAGATACGCAGTATTTT.